This T cell receptor beta chain was obtained from a study of T cell changes during pregnancy in multiple sclerosis. With respect to this clone: The junction departs from the called germline gene at one end, perhaps through a read error.

CDR1 MDHEN and CDR2 SYDVKM come from the germline V gene. The CDR3 consists of 15 residues. Clones were read by immunoSEQ multiplex PCR, and TCRdb kept only the in-frame ones, dropping some. The sample contains approximately 70,000 clones, about 90% of which appear only once. The source material was peripheral blood, sampled in the first trimester of pregnancy. This rearrangement joins TRBV28 to TRBJ2-3, with 10 bases aligning to TRBD2. The TCR comes from a female donor with multiple sclerosis, enrolled in a pregnancy study. Here the CDR3 reads CASSPTGLARDTQYF. The CDR3 bases are TGTGCCAGCAGTCCAACGGGACTAGCGCGGGATACACAGTATTTT.